This T cell receptor (beta chain) was recorded in a study of cytomegalovirus exposure and HLA in healthy donors. The ends were cut back, 4 bases at V and 6 bases at J, with 10 bases in the middle. CDR3 length: 13 residues. CDR1 and CDR2 from the germline V gene are SGHAT and FQNNGV. The PCR used 60 Vbeta and 13 Jbeta primers. Clones were read by immunoSEQ multiplex PCR, and TCRdb kept only the in-frame ones, dropping some. The sample records over 120,000 clones, 70% being singletons. The sequencing input was PBMCs. This receptor was identified in an older woman in good health and CMV-seropositive. The chain joins TRBV11-2 to TRBJ2-1, with D unresolved. The CDR3 reads CASSSSSGNEQFF. CDR3 DNA sequence: TGTGCCAGCAGCTCCTCCAGTGGCAATGAGCAGTTCTTC.